A selection of T cell receptor beta chains follows, all from one sample in a study of blood T cell repertoires in COVID-19. The protocol was immunoSEQ multiplex PCR, while the TCRdb copy is restricted to in-frame clones and leaves out a portion. The data contain over 150,000 clones, around 84% of them singletons. Sequencing input: peripheral blood. These receptors all stem from a man aged 50-60 years with active or convalescent COVID-19. Each CDR3 is given with its conserved first and last residue. The D gene is left open where the match is weak. The size of a clone is reported for some rows only, either as once, few or many, or as a class for expanded clones.

cdr3_aa	cdr3_nt	v_call	j_call	clone_size	d_call
CASSFTLTSGGNNEQFF	TGTGCCAGCAGCTTTACCCTAACTAGCGGGGGAAACAATGAGCAGTTCTTC	TRBV5-4	TRBJ2-1	.	TRBD2
CASSPQGFPYGYTF	TGTGCCAGCAGCCCACAGGGGTTCCCTTATGGCTACACCTTC	TRBV7-9	TRBJ1-2	.	TRBD1
CASTPPFEASGRAGELFF	TGTGCCAGCACCCCCCCGTTCGAGGCTAGCGGGAGGGCCGGGGAGCTGTTTTTT	TRBV11-3	TRBJ2-2	.	TRBD2
CASSLISSGANVLTF	TGCGCCAGCAGCTTGATCTCCTCTGGGGCCAACGTCCTGACTTTC	TRBV5-1	TRBJ2-6	.	.
CASSQDWEAWSPLHF	TGTGCCAGCAGCCAAGATTGGGAGGCTTGGTCACCCCTCCACTTT	TRBV14	TRBJ1-6	.	.
CASRLAGGSQETQYF	TGTGCCAGCAGACTAGCGGGGGGGAGTCAAGAGACCCAGTACTTC	TRBV27	TRBJ2-5	.	TRBD2
CASSIDGLAGNNEQFF	TGTGCCAGTAGTATAGATGGACTAGCGGGTAACAATGAGCAGTTCTTC	TRBV19	TRBJ2-1	.	TRBD2
CASSRRDRGLQAFF	TGTGCCAGCAGCCGCCGGGACAGGGGTCTTCAAGCTTTCTTT	TRBV5-8	TRBJ1-1	.	TRBD1
CASSPSSGSWANVLTF	TGCGCCAGCAGCCCTTCTAGCGGGAGCTGGGCCAACGTCCTGACTTTC	TRBV4-1	TRBJ2-6	.	TRBD2
CASSGKGPASPLHF	TGTGCCAGCAGTGGTAAGGGGCCGGCTTCACCCCTCCACTTT	TRBV25-1	TRBJ1-6	once	.
CASSNPSLANTGELFF	TGTGCCAGTAGTAATCCAAGCCTCGCGAACACCGGGGAGCTGTTTTTT	TRBV19	TRBJ2-2	.	.
CASSRSEVSSYEQYF	TGTGCCAGCTCACGGAGTGAGGTGAGCTCCTACGAGCAGTACTTC	TRBV18	TRBJ2-7	.	.
CASSLEGRGYTF	TGTGCCAGCTCACTGGAGGGGCGAGGCTACACCTTC	TRBV27	TRBJ1-2	.	.
CAISEPGISTDTQYF	TGTGCCATCAGTGAGCCGGGGATTAGCACAGATACGCAGTATTTT	TRBV10-3	TRBJ2-3	.	.
CASSEVGSSYGYTF	TGTGCCAGCAGTGAAGTGGGGAGCTCATATGGCTACACCTTC	TRBV6-1	TRBJ1-2	.	.
CASSSGTGDASPLHF	TGCGCCAGCAGCTCCGGGACAGGGGACGCTTCACCCCTCCACTTT	TRBV5-1	TRBJ1-6	few	TRBD1